This T cell receptor beta chain was identified in a study of blood T cell repertoires in COVID-19. Study information: Acute and convalescent COVID-19 samples came from the United States, Italy and Spain. Nucleic acid was either cDNA or gDNA, and it came from T cells, B-cell-depleted T cells, or PBMCs.

In germline, CDR1 is MNHEY, CDR2 SVGEGT. Trimming took 6 bases from V and 0 from J, leaving 12 bases between them. CDR3 size: 15 residues. How the authors handled the data: Amplified reference gene primers provided the basis for estimating nucleated cell counts. The data were produced by immunoSEQ multiplex PCR, yet TCRdb's version contains in-frame clones alone and is incomplete. V and J calls plus clone size are reproduced from that table; the DNA served to infer D and trimming. The sample yields some 260,000 clones, about 90% seen once. The source material was peripheral blood. The sequence came from a man older than 75 with acute or convalescent COVID-19. V is TRBV6-2 or TRBV6-3 and J is TRBJ2-1; possibly TRBD1 for D (6 bases). The CDR3 protein is CASSPHRVSYNEQFF. The CDR3 DNA follows: TGTGCCAGCAGCCCCCACAGGGTCTCCTACAATGAGCAGTTCTTC.